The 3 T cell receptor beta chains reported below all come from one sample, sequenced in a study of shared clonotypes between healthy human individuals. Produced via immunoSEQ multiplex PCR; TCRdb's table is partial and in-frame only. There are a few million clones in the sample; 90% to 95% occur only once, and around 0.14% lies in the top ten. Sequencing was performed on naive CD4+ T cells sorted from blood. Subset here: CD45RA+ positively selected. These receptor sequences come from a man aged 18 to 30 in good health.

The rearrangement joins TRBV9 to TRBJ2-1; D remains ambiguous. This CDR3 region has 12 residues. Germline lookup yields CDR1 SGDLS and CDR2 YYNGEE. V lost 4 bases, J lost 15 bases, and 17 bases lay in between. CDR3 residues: CASSQSGSALFF. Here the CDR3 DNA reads TGTGCCAGCAGCCAATCCGGGTCGGCCCTGTTCTTC.

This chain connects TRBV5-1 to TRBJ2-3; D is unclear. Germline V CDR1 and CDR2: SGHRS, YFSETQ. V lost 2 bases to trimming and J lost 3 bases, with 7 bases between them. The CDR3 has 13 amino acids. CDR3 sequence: CASSFWETDTQYF. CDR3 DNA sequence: TGCGCCAGCAGCTTCTGGGAAACAGATACGCAGTATTTT. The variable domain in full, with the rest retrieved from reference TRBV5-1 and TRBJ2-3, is KAGVTQTPRYLIKTRGQQVTLSCSPISGHRSVSWYQQTPGQGLQFLFEYFSETQRNKGNFPGRFSGRQFSNSRSEMNVSTLELGDSALYLCASSFWETDTQYFGPGTRLTVL.

CDR3 nucleotides: TGTGCCAGCAGCTTAGCGAGGGGGCTGTCGTTCTTC. As protein: CASSLARGLSFF. The rearrangement joins TRBV7-2 to TRBJ2-1, with 7 bases lining up with TRBD1. The CDR3 spans 12 residues. V lost 0 bases, J lost 15 bases, and 5 bases stayed unmatched. Germline V gene lookup returns CDR1 SGHTA and CDR2 FQGNSA.